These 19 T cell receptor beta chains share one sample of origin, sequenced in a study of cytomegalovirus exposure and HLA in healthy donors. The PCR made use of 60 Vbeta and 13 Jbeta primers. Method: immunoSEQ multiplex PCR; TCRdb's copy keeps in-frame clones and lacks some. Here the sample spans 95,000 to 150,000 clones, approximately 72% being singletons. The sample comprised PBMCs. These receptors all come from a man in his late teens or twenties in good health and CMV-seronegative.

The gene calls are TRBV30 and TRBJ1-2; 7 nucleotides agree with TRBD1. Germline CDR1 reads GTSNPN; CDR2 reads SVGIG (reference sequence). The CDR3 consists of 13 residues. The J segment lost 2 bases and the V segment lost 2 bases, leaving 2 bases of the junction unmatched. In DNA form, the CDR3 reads TGTGCCTGGAGTCAGACAGGGAACTATGGCTACACCTTC. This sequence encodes CAWSQTGNYGYTF. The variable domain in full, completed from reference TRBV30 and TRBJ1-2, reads SQTIHQWPATLVQPVGSPLSLECTVEGTSNPNLYWYRQAAGRGLQLLFYSVGIGQISSEVPQNLSASRPQDRQFILSSKKLLLSDSGFYLCAWSQTGNYGYTFGSGTRLTVV.

CDR3 in DNA: TGTGCCAGTCGCGACAGTAGGGGGCGGAGAGCTTTCTTT. Protein product: CASRDSRGRRAFF. The chain recombines TRBV28 with TRBJ1-1; TRBD1 agrees at 7 bases. Germline CDR1 MDHEN, CDR2 SYDVKM. The CDR3 runs 13 residues. J was trimmed by 10 bases and V by 9 bases; bases with no gene match: 14.

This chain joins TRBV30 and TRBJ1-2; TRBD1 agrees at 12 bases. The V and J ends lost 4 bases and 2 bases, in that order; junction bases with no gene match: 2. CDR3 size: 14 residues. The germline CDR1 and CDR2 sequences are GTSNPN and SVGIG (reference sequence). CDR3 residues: CAWTGTGGNYGYTF. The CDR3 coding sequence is TGTGCCTGGACCGGGACAGGGGGCAACTATGGCTACACCTTC.

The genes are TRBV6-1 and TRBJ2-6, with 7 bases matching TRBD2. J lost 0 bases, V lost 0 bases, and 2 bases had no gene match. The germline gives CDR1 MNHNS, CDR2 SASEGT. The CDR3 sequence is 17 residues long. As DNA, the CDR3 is TGTGCCAGCAGTGAAGCGGGAGGGACCTCTGGGGCCAACGTCCTGACTTTC. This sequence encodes CASSEAGGTSGANVLTF.

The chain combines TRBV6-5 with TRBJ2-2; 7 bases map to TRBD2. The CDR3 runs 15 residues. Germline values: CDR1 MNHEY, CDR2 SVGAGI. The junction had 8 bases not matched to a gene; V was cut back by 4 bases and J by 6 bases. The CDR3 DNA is TGTGCCAGCAGTTCGGTAGGGAGGGTATCCGGGGAGCTGTTTTTT. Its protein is CASSSVGRVSGELFF.

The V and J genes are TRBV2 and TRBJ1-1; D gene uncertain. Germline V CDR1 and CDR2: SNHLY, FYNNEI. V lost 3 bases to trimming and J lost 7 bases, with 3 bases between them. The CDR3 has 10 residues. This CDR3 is CASSDGEAFF. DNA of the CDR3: TGTGCCAGCAGTGACGGTGAAGCTTTCTTT.

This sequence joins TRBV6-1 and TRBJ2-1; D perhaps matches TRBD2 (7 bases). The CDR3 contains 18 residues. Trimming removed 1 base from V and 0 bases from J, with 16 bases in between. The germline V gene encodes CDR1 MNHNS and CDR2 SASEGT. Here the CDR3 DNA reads TGTGCCAGCAGTGAAGAGGCTGGGGGGGCAGACTCCTACAATGAGCAGTTCTTC. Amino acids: CASSEEAGGADSYNEQFF.

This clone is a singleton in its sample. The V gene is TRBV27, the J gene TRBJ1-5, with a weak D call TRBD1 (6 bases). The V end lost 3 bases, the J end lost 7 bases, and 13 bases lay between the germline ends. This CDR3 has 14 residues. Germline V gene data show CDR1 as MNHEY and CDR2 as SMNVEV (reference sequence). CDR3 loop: CASSFSGGGQPQHF. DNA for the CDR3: TGTGCCAGCAGTTTTTCTGGGGGCGGACAGCCCCAGCATTTT.

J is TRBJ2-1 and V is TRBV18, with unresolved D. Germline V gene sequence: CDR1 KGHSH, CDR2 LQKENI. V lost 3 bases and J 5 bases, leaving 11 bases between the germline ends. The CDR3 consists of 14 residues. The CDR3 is CASSPSGTHNEQFF. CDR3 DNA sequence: TGTGCCAGCTCACCTTCTGGTACTCACAATGAGCAGTTCTTC.

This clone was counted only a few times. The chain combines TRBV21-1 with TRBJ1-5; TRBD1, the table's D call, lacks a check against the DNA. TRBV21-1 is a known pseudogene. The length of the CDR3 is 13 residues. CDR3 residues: CASSKAAARAQHF. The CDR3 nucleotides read TGTGCCAGCAGCAAAGCCGCGGCCAGGGCCCAGCATTTT.

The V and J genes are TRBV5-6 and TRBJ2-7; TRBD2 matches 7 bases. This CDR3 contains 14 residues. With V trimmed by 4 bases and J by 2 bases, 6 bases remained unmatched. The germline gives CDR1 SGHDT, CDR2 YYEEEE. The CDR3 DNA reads TGTGCCAGCAGCCTTATGGGAGGGGCCTACGAGCAGTACTTC. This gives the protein CASSLMGGAYEQYF.

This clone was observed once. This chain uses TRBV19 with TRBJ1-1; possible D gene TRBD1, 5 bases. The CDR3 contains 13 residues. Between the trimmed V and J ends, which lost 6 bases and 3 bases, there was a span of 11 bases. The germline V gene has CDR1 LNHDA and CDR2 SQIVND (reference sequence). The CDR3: CASSRAIYTEAFF. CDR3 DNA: TGTGCCAGTAGCAGGGCCATCTACACTGAAGCTTTCTTT.

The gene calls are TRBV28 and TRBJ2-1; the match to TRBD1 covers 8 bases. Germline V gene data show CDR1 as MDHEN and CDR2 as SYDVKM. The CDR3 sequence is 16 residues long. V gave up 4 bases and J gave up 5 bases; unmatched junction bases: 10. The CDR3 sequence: CASSSLRTGFHNEQFF. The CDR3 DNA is TGTGCCAGCAGTTCCCTACGGACAGGGTTCCACAATGAGCAGTTCTTC.

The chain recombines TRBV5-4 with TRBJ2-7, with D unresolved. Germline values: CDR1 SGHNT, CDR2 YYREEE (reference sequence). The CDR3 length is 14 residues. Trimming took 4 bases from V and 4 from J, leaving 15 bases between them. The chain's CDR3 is CASSPSGRAYEQYF. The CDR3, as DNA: TGTGCCAGCAGCCCCTCAGGCCGAGCTTACGAGCAGTACTTC. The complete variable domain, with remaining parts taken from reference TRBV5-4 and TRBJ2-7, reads ETGVTQSPTHLIKTRGQQVTLRCSSQSGHNTVSWYQQALGQGPQFIFQYYREEENGRGNFPPRFSGLQFPNYSSELNVNALELDDSALYLCASSPSGRAYEQYFGPGTRLTVT.

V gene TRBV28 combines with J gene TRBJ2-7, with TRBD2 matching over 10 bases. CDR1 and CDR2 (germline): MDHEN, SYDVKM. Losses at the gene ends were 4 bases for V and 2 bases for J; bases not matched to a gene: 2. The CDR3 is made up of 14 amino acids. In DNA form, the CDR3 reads TGTGCCAGCAGTTCTCTAGCGGGAGCCTACGAGCAGTACTTC. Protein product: CASSSLAGAYEQYF.

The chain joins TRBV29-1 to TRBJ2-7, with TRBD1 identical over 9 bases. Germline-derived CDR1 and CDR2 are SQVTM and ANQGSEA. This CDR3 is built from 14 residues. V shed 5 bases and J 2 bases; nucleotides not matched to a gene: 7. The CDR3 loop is CSVSHRGPTYEQYF. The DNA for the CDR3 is TGCAGCGTTTCCCACAGGGGGCCCACCTACGAGCAGTACTTC.

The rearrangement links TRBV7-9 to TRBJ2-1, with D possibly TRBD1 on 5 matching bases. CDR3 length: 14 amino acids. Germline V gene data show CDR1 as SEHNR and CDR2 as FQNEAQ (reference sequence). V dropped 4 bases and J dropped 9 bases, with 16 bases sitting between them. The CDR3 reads CASSYVGQGAEQFF. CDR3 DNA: TGTGCCAGCAGCTATGTGGGGCAGGGTGCTGAGCAGTTCTTC.

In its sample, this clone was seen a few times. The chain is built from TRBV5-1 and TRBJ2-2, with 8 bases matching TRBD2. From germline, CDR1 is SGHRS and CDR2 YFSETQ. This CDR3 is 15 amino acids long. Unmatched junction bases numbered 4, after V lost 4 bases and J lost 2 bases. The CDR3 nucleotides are TGCGCCAGCAGCCCCGGGGGGGAAAACACCGGGGAGCTGTTTTTT. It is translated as CASSPGGENTGELFF.

For the CDR3, the DNA is TGTGCCAGCAGCCCCCGCCCCGAGGCGAACTATGGCTACACCTTC. Translation gives CASSPRPEANYGYTF. This sequence joins TRBV6-5 and TRBJ1-2; D not certain. This CDR3 has 15 amino acids. The V gene's germline CDR1 is MNHEY and CDR2 SVGAGI. V lost 6 bases to trimming and J lost 2 bases, with 16 bases between them.